The rows below give T cell receptor beta chains drawn from one sample of a study of cytotoxic CD8 clonotypes in ibrutinib-treated CLL. This table comes from immunoSEQ multiplex PCR, and its TCRdb copy is limited to in-frame clones, with some not included. The sample includes some 140,000 clones, 75% to 95% seen only once; the top ten take 10% to 14%. The sequencing used PBMCs, collected after 12 months of ibrutinib treatment. These TCRs come from a human donor with chronic lymphocytic leukemia. The CDR3 runs from the conserved cysteine through the conserved F or W. A D gene is named only where the DNA matches it firmly. Rows may omit the clone size; those that give it use once, few, many or a size class.

abundance	j_gene	v_gene	d_gene	CDR3nt	CDR3aa
-	TRBJ1-2	TRBV5-1	-	TGCGCCAGCAGCTCCGGGACTTTGGCTAACTATGGCTACACCTTC	CASSSGTLANYGYTF
-	TRBJ2-5	TRBV7-2	-	TGTGCCAGCAGCCGGGACTCCGAGACCCAGTACTTC	CASSRDSETQYF
-	TRBJ2-1	TRBV7-9	-	TGTGCCAGCAGCCCCCCCCGGACTCCGAATGAGCAGTTCTTC	CASSPPRTPNEQFF
-	TRBJ2-7	TRBV7-2	TRBD1	TGTGCCAGCAGCCCCAAGGGGGACAGCCTCACACCCCACGAGCAGTACTTC	CASSPKGDSLTPHEQYF
-	TRBJ2-2	TRBV5-1	TRBD2	TGCGCCAGCAGCTTGGGACTAGCGGGAGCCCCGAACACCGGGGAGCTGTTTTTT	CASSLGLAGAPNTGELFF
few	TRBJ1-5	TRBV2	-	TGTGCCAGCAGCCCTAACAGGGACGATCAGCCCCAGCATTTT	CASSPNRDDQPQHF
-	TRBJ2-7	TRBV21-1	-	TGTGCCAGCACCGGAGGGGGACTAGCGGTCTGCTCCTACGAGCAGTACTTC	CASTGGGLAVCSYEQYF
-	TRBJ2-3	TRBV10-1	-	TGCGCCAGCAGTGAGTCCCCCCCGACCGGGGCAAGGGATACGCAGTATTTT	CASSESPPTGARDTQYF
-	TRBJ2-7	TRBV9	-	TGTGCCAGCAGCGTATCAGGCGGTTCGGTAAGCGAGCAGTACTTC	CASSVSGGSVSEQYF
-	TRBJ2-3	TRBV18	-	TGTGCCAGCTCACCACAATACCCGGATTATAACACAGATACGCAGTATTTT	CASSPQYPDYNTDTQYF
-	TRBJ2-7	TRBV11-2	TRBD1	TGTGCCAGCAGCTCTACCCTATGGGACAGGGACTCCTACGAGCAGTACTTC	CASSSTLWDRDSYEQYF
-	TRBJ1-2	TRBV7-8	TRBD1	TGTGCCAGCAGCCGGGGGACAGGAAAAAACTATGGCTACACCTTC	CASSRGTGKNYGYTF
-	TRBJ1-5	TRBV27	-	TGTGCCAGCAGTGGCTTTGGGAGCAATCAGCCCCAGCATTTT	CASSGFGSNQPQHF
few	TRBJ2-7	TRBV11-2	-	TGTGCCAGCAGCCTGACCGGGACCCTCTTCGAGCAGTACTTC	CASSLTGTLFEQYF
-	TRBJ2-1	TRBV28	TRBD2	TGTGCCAGCAGTGTCCACACTAGCGGGAGAGGGAATGAGCAGTTCTTC	CASSVHTSGRGNEQFF
few	TRBJ1-2	TRBV7-2	TRBD1	TGTGCCAGCAGCTTAGTCGGGGACAGGCCTGCCGGCTACACCTTC	CASSLVGDRPAGYTF
-	TRBJ2-7	TRBV5-1	-	TGCGCCAGCAGCTCGGGTCGCCACGAGCAGTACTTC	CASSSGRHEQYF
-	TRBJ2-1	TRBV27	-	TGTGCCAGCAGTTCCGCGGGTGGGAGCTCCTACAATGAGCAGTTCTTC	CASSSAGGSSYNEQFF
-	TRBJ2-7	TRBV6-4	-	TGTGCCAGCAGTGACTCTCCGGGAGACTACGAGCAGTACTTC	CASSDSPGDYEQYF
-	TRBJ2-1	TRBV27	-	TGTGCCAGCAGTTTAGAAGGGGTGCAGTTCTTC	CASSLEGVQFF